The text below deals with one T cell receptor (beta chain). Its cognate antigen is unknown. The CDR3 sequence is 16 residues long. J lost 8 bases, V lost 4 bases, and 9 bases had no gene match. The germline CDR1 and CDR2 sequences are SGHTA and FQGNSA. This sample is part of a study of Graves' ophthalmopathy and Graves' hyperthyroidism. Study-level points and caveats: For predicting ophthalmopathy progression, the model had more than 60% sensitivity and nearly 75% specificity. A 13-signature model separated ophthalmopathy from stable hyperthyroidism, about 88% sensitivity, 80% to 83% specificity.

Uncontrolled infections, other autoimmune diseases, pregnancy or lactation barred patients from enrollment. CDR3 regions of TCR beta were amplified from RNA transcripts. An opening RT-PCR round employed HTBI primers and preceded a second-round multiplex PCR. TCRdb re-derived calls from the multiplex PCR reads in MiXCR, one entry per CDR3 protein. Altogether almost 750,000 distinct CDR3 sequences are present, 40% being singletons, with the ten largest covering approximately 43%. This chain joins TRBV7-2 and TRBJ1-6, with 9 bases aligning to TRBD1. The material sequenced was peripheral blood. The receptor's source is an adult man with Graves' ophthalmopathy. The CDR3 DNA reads TGTGCCAGCAGCTCACTGGGACAGGGTATTGATTCACCCCTCCACTTT. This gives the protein CASSSLGQGIDSPLHF.